This T cell receptor (beta chain) comes out of a study of blood T cell repertoires in COVID-19 (dated by TCRdb to the early 2020s). Context from the whole study: Samples from collaborators originated in the United States, Italy and Spain and spanned both the acute and convalescent phases of COVID-19. Where available, HLA class I and class II types were obtained from metadata supplied by the sample provider rather than from assay-based typing. Subjects who had been exposed to COVID-19, were actively infected with it, or had recovered from it provided the deeply sampled blood TCRbeta repertoires that made up the dataset. The material from the prospective study consisted of cDNA or gDNA derived from T cells, B-cell-depleted T cells, or PBMCs. The samples were drawn from two sources: the first 160 participants of the ongoing ImmuneRACE study, and 1,000 to 1,500 subjects contributed by 6 global collaborators. The repertoires were made available in a free public database intended to serve as a resource for research on the immune response to SARS-CoV-2. A de-identified subject ID, COVID-19 status, age in years and sex were almost always included in the sample metadata.

A note on this clone: There is no known antigen for this receptor. No base qualities exist here, and no much larger clone lies one base off it.

Each collaborating institution followed its own protocols to collect whole blood in K2EDTA tubes. Collaborator samples were shipped for TCRbeta analysis as frozen whole blood, isolated PBMCs, or DNA extracted from either sample type. TCRbeta CDR3 regions were amplified from genomic DNA using the immunoSEQ Assay, a bias-controlled multiplex PCR. In the original analysis: The number of nucleated cells in each sample was estimated from the amplification of reference gene primers within the assay. To quantify the absolute abundance of each unique TCRbeta CDR3 rearrangement, sequence reads were collapsed and filtered. For each sample, productive Simpson clonality was calculated as the square root of Simpson's diversity index over productive rearrangements. Drawn from immuneACCESS, this table holds only the in-frame rearrangements with V and J called that TCRdb kept. Clones are partly lost; checked studies trace under half to an unresolved V gene and leave the rest unexplained. The D gene and trimming were derived from the DNA, and the V and J assignments and clone size from that table. The sample table records about 280,000 clones; approximately 85% of these occur just once. The ten most abundant clones make up roughly 4.6% of the sample.

Overall results and qualifications from the work: How much clinical and demographic metadata was included differed by source and by participant, and the metadata was provided uncurated.

CDR1 is given as MDHEN and CDR2 as SYDVKM, both from the germline V gene. Measured from the cysteine to the phenylalanine, the CDR3 is 14 residues long. The entry retains the CDR3 DNA only, 42 bases that are in frame from base 1. Unmatched junction bases come to 4, with V trimmed by 5 bases and J by 5 bases. Sample: peripheral blood. The receptor's source is a man aged 50 to 59 with active or convalescent COVID-19. The chain employs TRBV28 and TRBJ1-5, with TRBD1 matching 9 junction bases. The CDR3 loop reads CASSRQGGYQPQHF. The DNA reads as follows: TGTGCCAGCAGTAGACAGGGGGGTTATCAGCCCCAGCATTTT. The variable domain in full, with residues beyond the CDR3 obtained from the reference TRBV28 and TRBJ1-5 genes, is DVKVTQSSRYLVKRTGEKVFLECVQDMDHENMFWYRQDPGLGLRLIYFSYDVKMKEKGDIPEGYSVSREKKERFSLILESASTNQTSMYLCASSRQGGYQPQHFGDGTRLSIL.